A single sample gave rise to the 5 T cell receptor beta chains below, sequenced in a study of CD8+ T cells in alopecia areata listed by TCRdb under 2018. The library was obtained by the immunoSEQ multiplex PCR assay. For TCR sequencing, RNA was extracted from every sample and reverse transcribed into cDNA to serve as template. TCRdb provides this immuneACCESS table in a form limited to in-frame rearrangements. Some clones are lacking; in checked studies, under half of them reflect an unresolved V gene, and why the rest are absent is not known. This sample is represented by about 140,000 clones; 70% to 90% of them were singletons. The ten largest clonotypes hold about 13% of the sample. The time point label here, explained by the study, means: about 4 weeks on oral tofacitinib. Explained via the paper, the treatment or condition label denotes: oral pan-JAK inhibitor, 5-10 mg twice daily. The material was CD8+ T cells sorted from blood, obtained at week 4, from a patient treated with tofacitinib. These receptor sequences come from a human donor with alopecia areata.

This clone was counted once. The V gene is TRBV6-5, the J gene TRBJ2-3, with unresolved D. The germline CDR1 and CDR2 sequences are MNHEY and SVGAGI. This CDR3 has 16 amino acids. With 2 bases removed from V and 4 bases from J, the gap between germline ends came to 16 bases. The CDR3 region has the DNA TGTGCCAGCAGTTACAGTAACGGGTTAGGGTCAGATACGCAGTATTTT. It yields the protein CASSYSNGLGSDTQYF.

The chain links TRBV30 to TRBJ2-2; unclear D gene. The V and J ends lost 5 bases and 5 bases respectively, with 6 bases between them. CDR3 length equals 11 residues. Germline CDR1 reads GTSNPN; CDR2 reads SVGIG (reference sequence). The CDR3 bases are TGTGCCTGGGACACGACCGGGGAGCTGTTTTTT. It is translated as CAWDTTGELFF.

The rearrangement joins TRBV4-1 to TRBJ2-7, with D maybe TRBD1 (5 bases). From germline, CDR1 is MGHRA and CDR2 YSYEKL. The CDR3 covers 14 residues. Trimming removed 1 base at V and 7 bases at J, with 14 bases between. Written as DNA, the CDR3 is TGCGCCAGCAGCCAAGCCGCTACAGGTTGGGAGCAGTACTTC. This sequence encodes CASSQAATGWEQYF.

This clone was recorded once. Here the CDR3 reads CASSPDFQETQYF. As DNA, the CDR3 is TGTGCCAGCAGCCCGGACTTCCAAGAGACCCAGTACTTC. This rearrangement joins TRBV25-1 to TRBJ2-5, with D perhaps TRBD2 (5 bases). The V end was cut by 6 bases, the J end by 1 base, with 9 bases between. CDR1 MGHDK and CDR2 SYGVNS come from the germline V gene. The CDR3 is 13 amino acids.

The sample holds a few counts of this clone. At one end, the junction sequence differs from germline, possibly due to a read error. V is TRBV7-9 and J is TRBJ2-7; possibly TRBD2 for D (6 bases). The CDR3 contains 13 residues. Germline CDR1 reads SEHNR; CDR2 reads FQNEAQ (reference sequence). Here the CDR3 DNA reads TGTGCCAGCAGATCGGGCGGGGCCTCCCCCGGGGACTTC. Translating gives CASRSGGASPGDF.